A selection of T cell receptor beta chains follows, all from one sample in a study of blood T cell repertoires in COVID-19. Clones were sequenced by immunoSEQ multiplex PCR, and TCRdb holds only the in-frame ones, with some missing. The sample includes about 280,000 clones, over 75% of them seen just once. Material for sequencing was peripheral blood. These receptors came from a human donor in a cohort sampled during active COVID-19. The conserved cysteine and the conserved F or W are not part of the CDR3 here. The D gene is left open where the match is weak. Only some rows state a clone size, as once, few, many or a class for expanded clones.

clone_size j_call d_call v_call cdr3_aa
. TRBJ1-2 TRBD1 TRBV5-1 ASSSQGDYGYT
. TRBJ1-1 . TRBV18 ASSPRGAMNTEAF
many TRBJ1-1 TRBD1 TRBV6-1 ASSAPGGLRSTEAF
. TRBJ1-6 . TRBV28 ASSLAAQGPDSPLH
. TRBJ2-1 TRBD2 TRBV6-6 ASSREWASGYNEQF
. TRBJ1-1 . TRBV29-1 SVRGGNTEAF
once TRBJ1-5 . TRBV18 ASSGGYSNQPQH
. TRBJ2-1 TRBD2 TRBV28 ASSLLGVAGGNEQF
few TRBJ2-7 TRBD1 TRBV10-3 AISDRDRESYEQY
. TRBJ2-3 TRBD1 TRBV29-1 SVGKGQSSTDTQY
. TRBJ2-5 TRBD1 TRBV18 ASSQRQGNRETQY
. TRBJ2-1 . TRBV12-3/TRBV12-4 ASGLPVEQF
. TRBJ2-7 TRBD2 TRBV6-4 ASTESLAGSGYEQY
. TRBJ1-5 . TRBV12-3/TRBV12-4 ASSLREGQPQH
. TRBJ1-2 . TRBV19 ASSLGQLNYGYT
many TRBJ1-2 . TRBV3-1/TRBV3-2 ASSQDGRALSGGYGYT
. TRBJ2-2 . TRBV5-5 ASSLPQGAGVVGELF
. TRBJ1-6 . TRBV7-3 ASSSPPGPLH
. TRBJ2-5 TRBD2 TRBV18 ASSPGTSGQETQY
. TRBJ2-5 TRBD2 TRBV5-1 ASSLEMTSGGAQY
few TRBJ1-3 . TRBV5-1 ASSLASGNTIY
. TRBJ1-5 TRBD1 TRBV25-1 ASSETGGAYQPQH
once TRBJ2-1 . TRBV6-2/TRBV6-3 ASSYLGRSEQF
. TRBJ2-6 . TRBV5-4 ASLGTDSSGANVLT
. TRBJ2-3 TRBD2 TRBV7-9 ASSPGLAGGVTDTQY
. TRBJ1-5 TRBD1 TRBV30 AWTGGYNQPQH
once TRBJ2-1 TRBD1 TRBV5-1 ASSSDREANEQF
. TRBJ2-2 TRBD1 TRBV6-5 ASRDRALTGELF
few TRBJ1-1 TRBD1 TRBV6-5 ASSETGTNTEAF
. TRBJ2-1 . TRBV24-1 ATSDLGQGNEQF
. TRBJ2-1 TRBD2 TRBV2 ASSLGGGLVNEQF
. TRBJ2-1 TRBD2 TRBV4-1 ASSRTSGGGNEQF
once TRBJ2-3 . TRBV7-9 ASSFYGGPASTDTQY
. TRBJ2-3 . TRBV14 ASSRYRLVTDTQY
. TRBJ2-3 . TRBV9 ASSVASSGTDTQY
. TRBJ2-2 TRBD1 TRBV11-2 ASSLAGQGISGELF